The source of this TCR beta chain is a study of blood T cell repertoires in COVID-19. Sequenced by immunoSEQ multiplex PCR; TCRdb stores in-frame clones only, minus some. This sample yields about 230,000 clones, of which 80% to 90% are seen a single time; under 2.5% belongs to the top ten. Trimming took off 5 bases at V and 3 bases at J, with 11 bases between the two ends. Germline V gene sequence: CDR1 SGHTA, CDR2 FQGNSA. The CDR3 runs to 13 residues. This TCR derives from a man aged 35 to 55 who had recovered from COVID-19. The sequenced material came from peripheral blood. V is TRBV7-2 and J is TRBJ2-7, with TRBD1 as a possible D gene (6 bases). CDR3 sequence reads: CASSRRQVYEQYF. The CDR3 DNA reads TGTGCCAGCAGCCGCCGACAGGTCTACGAGCAGTACTTC.